What follows is one T cell receptor (beta chain) and its context. No antigen is known for it. The source of the sample is a study of radiation and T cells in renal cell carcinoma. Study overall: Nephrectomy followed 15 Gy stereotactic body radiation by 4 weeks.

Time point specified: baseline pretreatment blood. Treatment reported: 15 Gy SBRT to primary tumor, nephrectomy 4 weeks later. Clear cell pathology was present in this patient's renal cell carcinoma. The data were produced by immunoSEQ multiplex PCR, yet TCRdb's version contains in-frame clones alone and is incomplete. The profile shows approximately 110,000 clones, roughly 80% of them singletons. Study-wide findings and caveats: Top tumor clonotypes rose in blood 2 weeks post-radiation, then contracted.

Germline V lookup: CDR1 SGHNT, CDR2 YENEEA. Trimming cost V 3 bases and J 6 bases, with 15 bases left between them. CDR3 size: 15 residues. The sequencing used blood, collected from a patient whose treatment included radiotherapy and nephrectomy. V usage is TRBV11-3 and J usage is TRBJ2-1; TRBD1 or TRBD2 may be the D gene (5 bases each). The clonotype originates from a woman between 55 and 75 years old with renal cell carcinoma. As DNA, the CDR3 is TGTGCCAGCAGCTTCTCGCTAGCTCAGGGCAATGAGCAGTTCTTC. Encoded protein: CASSFSLAQGNEQFF.